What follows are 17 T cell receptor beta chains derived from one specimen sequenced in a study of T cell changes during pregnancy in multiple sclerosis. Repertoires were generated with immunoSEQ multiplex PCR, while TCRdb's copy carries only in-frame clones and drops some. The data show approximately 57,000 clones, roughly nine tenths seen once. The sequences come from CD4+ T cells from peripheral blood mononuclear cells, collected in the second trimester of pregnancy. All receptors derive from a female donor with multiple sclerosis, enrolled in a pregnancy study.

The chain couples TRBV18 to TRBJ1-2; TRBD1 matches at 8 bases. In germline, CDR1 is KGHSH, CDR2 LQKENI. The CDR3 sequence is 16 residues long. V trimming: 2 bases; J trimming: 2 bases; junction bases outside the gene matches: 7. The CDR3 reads CASSPAGGLLNYGYTF. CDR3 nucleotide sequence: TGTGCCAGCTCACCAGCAGGGGGCCTATTGAACTATGGCTACACCTTC.

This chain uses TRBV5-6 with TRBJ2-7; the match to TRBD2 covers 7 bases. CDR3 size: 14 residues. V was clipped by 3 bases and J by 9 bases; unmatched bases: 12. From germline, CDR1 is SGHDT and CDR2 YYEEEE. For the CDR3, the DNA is TGTGCCAGCAGCTGGGGCGGGGGAGCCTGGGGGCAGTACTTC. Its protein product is CASSWGGGAWGQYF.

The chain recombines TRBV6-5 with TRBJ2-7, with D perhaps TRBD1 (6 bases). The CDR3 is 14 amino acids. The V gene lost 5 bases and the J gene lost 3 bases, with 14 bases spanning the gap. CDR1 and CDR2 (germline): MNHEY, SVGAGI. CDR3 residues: CASSASADSYEQYF. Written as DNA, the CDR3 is TGTGCCAGCAGTGCGTCCGCGGACAGCTACGAGCAGTACTTC.

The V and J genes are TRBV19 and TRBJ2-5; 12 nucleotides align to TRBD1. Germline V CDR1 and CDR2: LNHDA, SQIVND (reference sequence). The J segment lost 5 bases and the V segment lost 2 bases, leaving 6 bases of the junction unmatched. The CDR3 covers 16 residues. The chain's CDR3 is CASSILGTGGRETQYF. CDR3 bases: TGTGCCAGTAGTATACTCGGGACAGGGGGCCGGGAGACCCAGTACTTC.

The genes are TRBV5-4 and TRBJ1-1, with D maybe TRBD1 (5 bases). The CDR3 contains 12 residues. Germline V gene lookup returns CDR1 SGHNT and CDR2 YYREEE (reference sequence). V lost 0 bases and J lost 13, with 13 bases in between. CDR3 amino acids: CASSLGQGGFFF. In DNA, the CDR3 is TGTGCCAGCAGCTTGGGGCAGGGAGGCTTTTTCTTT. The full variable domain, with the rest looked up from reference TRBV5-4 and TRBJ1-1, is ETGVTQSPTHLIKTRGQQVTLRCSSQSGHNTVSWYQQALGQGPQFIFQYYREEENGRGNFPPRFSGLQFPNYSSELNVNALELDDSALYLCASSLGQGGFFFGQGTRLTVV.

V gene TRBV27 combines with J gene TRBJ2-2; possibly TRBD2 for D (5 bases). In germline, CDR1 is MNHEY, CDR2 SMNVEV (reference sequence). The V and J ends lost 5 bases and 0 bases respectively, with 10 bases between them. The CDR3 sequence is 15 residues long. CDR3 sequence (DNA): TGTGCCAGCAGTCTTACTAGGGCGAACACCGGGGAGCTGTTTTTT. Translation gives CASSLTRANTGELFF.

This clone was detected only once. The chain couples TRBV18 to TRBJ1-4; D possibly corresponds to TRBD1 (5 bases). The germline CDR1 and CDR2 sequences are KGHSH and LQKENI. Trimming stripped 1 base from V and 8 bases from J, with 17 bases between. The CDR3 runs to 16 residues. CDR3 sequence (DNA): TGTGCCAGCTCACCACTTCCTCTCGTCAGGGTCGAAAAACTGTTTTTT. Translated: CASSPLPLVRVEKLFF.

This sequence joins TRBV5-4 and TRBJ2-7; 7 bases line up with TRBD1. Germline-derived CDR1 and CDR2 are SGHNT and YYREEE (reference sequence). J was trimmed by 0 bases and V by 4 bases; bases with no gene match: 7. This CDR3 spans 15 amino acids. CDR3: CASSLGDSSSYEQYF. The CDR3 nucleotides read TGTGCCAGCAGCCTGGGGGACAGTAGCTCCTACGAGCAGTACTTC.

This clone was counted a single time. CDR3 amino acids: CASSLSLNTEAFF. The DNA of the CDR3 is TGTGCCAGCAGCTTGTCATTGAACACTGAAGCTTTCTTT. This chain links TRBV7-8 with TRBJ1-1; D is ambiguous. With 3 bases removed from V and 0 bases from J, the gap between germline ends came to 5 bases. The CDR3 is 13 residues long. Germline-derived CDR1 and CDR2 are SGHVS and FQNEAQ.

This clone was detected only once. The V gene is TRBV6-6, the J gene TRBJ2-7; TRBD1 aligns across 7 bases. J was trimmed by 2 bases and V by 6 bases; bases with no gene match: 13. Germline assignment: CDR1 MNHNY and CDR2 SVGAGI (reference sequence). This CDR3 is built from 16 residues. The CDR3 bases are TGTGCCAGCAGCCGGGACAGTTTAAGAATCACCTACGAGCAGTACTTC. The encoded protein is CASSRDSLRITYEQYF.

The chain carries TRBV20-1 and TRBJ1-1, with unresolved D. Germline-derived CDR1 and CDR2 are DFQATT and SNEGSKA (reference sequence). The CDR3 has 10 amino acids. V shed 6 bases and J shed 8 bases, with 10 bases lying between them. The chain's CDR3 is CSAGNIEAFF. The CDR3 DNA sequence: TGCAGTGCCGGGAATATAGAAGCTTTCTTT.

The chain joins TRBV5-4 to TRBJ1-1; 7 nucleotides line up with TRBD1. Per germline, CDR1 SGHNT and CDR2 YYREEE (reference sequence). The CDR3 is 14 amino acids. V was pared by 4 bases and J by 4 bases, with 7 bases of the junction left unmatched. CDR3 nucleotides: TGTGCCAGCAGCCCAACGACAGGGTCCACTGAAGCTTTCTTT. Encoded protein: CASSPTTGSTEAFF. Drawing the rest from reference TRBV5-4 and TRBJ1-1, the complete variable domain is ETGVTQSPTHLIKTRGQQVTLRCSSQSGHNTVSWYQQALGQGPQFIFQYYREEENGRGNFPPRFSGLQFPNYSSELNVNALELDDSALYLCASSPTTGSTEAFFGQGTRLTVV.

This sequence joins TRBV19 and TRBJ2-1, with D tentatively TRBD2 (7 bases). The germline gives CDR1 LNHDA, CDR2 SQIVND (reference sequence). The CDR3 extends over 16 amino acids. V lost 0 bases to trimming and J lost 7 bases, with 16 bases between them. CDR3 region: CASSIDGGGHGNEQFF. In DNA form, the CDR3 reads TGTGCCAGTAGTATAGATGGGGGGGGCCACGGGAATGAGCAGTTCTTC.

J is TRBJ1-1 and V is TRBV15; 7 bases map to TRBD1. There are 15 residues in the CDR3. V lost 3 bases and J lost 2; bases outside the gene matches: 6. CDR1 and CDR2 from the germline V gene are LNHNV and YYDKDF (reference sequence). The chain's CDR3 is CATSRPTGINTEAFF. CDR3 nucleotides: TGTGCCACCAGCAGGCCGACAGGGATTAACACTGAAGCTTTCTTT.

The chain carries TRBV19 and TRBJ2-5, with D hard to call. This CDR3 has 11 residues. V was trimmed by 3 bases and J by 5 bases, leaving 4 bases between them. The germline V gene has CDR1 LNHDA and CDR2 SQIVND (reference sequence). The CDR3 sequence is CASSMEETQYF. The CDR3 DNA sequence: TGTGCCAGTAGTATGGAGGAGACCCAGTACTTC. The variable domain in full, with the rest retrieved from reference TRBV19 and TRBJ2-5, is DGGITQSPKYLFRKEGQNVTLSCEQNLNHDAMYWYRQDPGQGLRLIYYSQIVNDFQKGDIAEGYSVSREKKESFPLTVTSAQKNPTAFYLCASSMEETQYFGPGTRLLVL.

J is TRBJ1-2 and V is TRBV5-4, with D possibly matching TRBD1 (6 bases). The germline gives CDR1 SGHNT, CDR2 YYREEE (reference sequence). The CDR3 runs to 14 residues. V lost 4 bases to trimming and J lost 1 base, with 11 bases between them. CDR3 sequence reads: CASSPGQRNYGYTF. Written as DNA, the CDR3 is TGTGCCAGCAGCCCAGGACAGCGTAACTATGGCTACACCTTC. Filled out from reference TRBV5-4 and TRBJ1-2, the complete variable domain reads ETGVTQSPTHLIKTRGQQVTLRCSSQSGHNTVSWYQQALGQGPQFIFQYYREEENGRGNFPPRFSGLQFPNYSSELNVNALELDDSALYLCASSPGQRNYGYTFGSGTRLTVV.

CDR3 in DNA: TGTGCCAGCAGCCTCGGACCGGGAGAAGGTACCTACGCTTTCTTT. This gives the protein CASSLGPGEGTYAFF. The rearrangement joins TRBV11-1 to TRBJ1-1; D is uncertain. Per germline, CDR1 SGHAT and CDR2 FQDESV (reference sequence). Trimming cost V 5 bases and J 11 bases, with 24 bases left between them. The length of the CDR3 is 15 residues.